A single sample is the source of the 6 T cell receptor beta chains below, sequenced in a study of Ad26.COV2.S vaccination and SARS-CoV-2 variants. Clones were sequenced by immunoSEQ multiplex PCR, and TCRdb holds only the in-frame ones, with some missing. The sample records about 350,000 clones, 88% being singletons. Described treatment: around 19 received Ad26.COV2.S at low or high dose, single or two shots; about 5 received placebo; per-sample allocation not given. On day 63 after the first injection, vaccine and placebo recipients gave samples. The sequencing used peripheral blood, collected in a trial of Ad26.COV2.S vaccine versus placebo. These receptor sequences come from a person aged 18-65 years who received the Ad26.COV2.S COVID-19 vaccine or a placebo.

This clone was seen a few times. The rearrangement joins TRBV5-1 to TRBJ1-6, with a possible D match to TRBD1 (6 bases). V was cut by 0 bases and J by 13 bases, with 17 bases left in between. This CDR3 has 15 amino acids. Looked up from germline, CDR1 is SGHRS and CDR2 is YFSETQ. In DNA form, the CDR3 reads TGCGCCAGCAGCTTGGCGGGCCAGGGGTCGCGGCCCCTCCACTTT. It is translated as CASSLAGQGSRPLHF.

The rearrangement uses TRBV19 and TRBJ1-2; D may be TRBD1 (5 bases). V was cut by 5 bases and J by 2 bases, with 15 bases left in between. This CDR3 spans 15 amino acids. Germline lookup yields CDR1 LNHDA and CDR2 SQIVND (reference sequence). The CDR3 loop is CASSDETGGNYGYTF. DNA of the CDR3: TGTGCCAGTAGTGACGAAACAGGAGGAAACTATGGCTACACCTTC.

This chain joins TRBV6-5 and TRBJ2-7; no clear D. Germline CDR1 MNHEY, CDR2 SVGAGI. CDR3 length: 15 amino acids. V was clipped by 0 bases and J by 3 bases, with 12 bases between them. In nucleotides, the CDR3 is TGTGCCAGCAGTTACTCGATTCCGCTGAACTACGAGCAGTACTTC. Its translation is CASSYSIPLNYEQYF.

The chain has TRBV9 and TRBJ1-1; D gene unclear. The CDR3 totals 13 residues. V lost 0 bases and J 7 bases, leaving 10 bases between the germline ends. Germline V lookup: CDR1 SGDLS, CDR2 YYNGEE. CDR3 in DNA: TGTGCCAGCAGCGTAGTGACCGGATTTGAAGCTTTCTTT. This gives the protein CASSVVTGFEAFF. Full variable domain (rest looked up from reference TRBV9 and TRBJ1-1): DSGVTQTPKHLITATGQRVTLRCSPRSGDLSVYWYQQSLDQGLQFLIQYYNGEERAKGNILERFSAQQFPDLHSELNLSSLELGDSALYFCASSVVTGFEAFFGQGTRLTVV.

The V gene is TRBV5-6, the J gene TRBJ1-3; unclear D gene. In germline, CDR1 is SGHDT, CDR2 YYEEEE. This CDR3 region has 14 residues. The germline V and J ends were trimmed by 4 bases and 2 bases, with 10 bases remaining between them. CDR3 in amino acids: CASSERNTGNTIYF. The CDR3 nucleotides read TGTGCCAGCAGCGAAAGGAATACTGGAAACACCATATATTTT.

The genes are TRBV5-1 and TRBJ2-2; a weak D match, TRBD2 (7 bases). The CDR3 loop spans 16 amino acids. The V gene lost 4 bases and the J gene lost 3 bases, with 16 bases spanning the gap. Per the germline V gene, CDR1 is SGHRS and CDR2 is YFSETQ. The CDR3 spells CASSQNGGPDTGELFF. CDR3 nucleotide sequence: TGCGCCAGCAGCCAAAACGGGGGGCCAGACACCGGGGAGCTGTTTTTT.